A single sample is the source of the 9 T cell receptor beta chains below, sequenced in a study of human T cells and chemical hapten exposure. As to time point: patch test 1, 2 weeks after DPC sensitization. Treatment given: therapeutic diphenylcyclopropenone sensitization with weekly scalp DPC. TCRdb called the RACE reads again in MiXCR, with one record for every CDR3 protein. The sample yields some 400,000 distinct CDR3 sequences, nearly 5% seen once. Sequencing used whole blood, obtained in connection with sensitization to the hapten diphenylcyclopropenone (DPC). The receptors stem from a woman between 45 and 65 years old with alopecia areata. Some clones in this sample may be carry-over from other donors' samples.

This clonotype has a count of ten or more. V and J are TRBV7-9 and TRBJ1-1, with a weak D call TRBD1 (5 bases). This CDR3 is built from 15 residues. V lost 1 base, J lost 3 bases, and 12 bases lay in between. The germline CDR1 and CDR2 sequences are SEHNR and FQNEAQ (reference sequence). As DNA, the CDR3 is TGTGCCAGCAGCTTAGGAGCAGGGTTGGACACTGAAGCTTTCTTT. Residues: CASSLGAGLDTEAFF.

This clonotype was detected many times. The chain joins TRBV5-1 to TRBJ1-4; D is undetermined. The CDR3 loop spans 18 amino acids. In germline, CDR1 is SGHRS, CDR2 YFSETQ. The germline V and J ends were trimmed by 0 bases and 5 bases, with 20 bases remaining between them. The CDR3 region has the DNA TGCGCCAGCAGCTTGGTCGGCACCCATGCATTTTCCAATGAAAAACTGTTTTTT. It encodes CASSLVGTHAFSNEKLFF.

The chain combines TRBV20-1 with TRBJ1-1; D is unresolved. Per germline, CDR1 DFQATT and CDR2 SNEGSKA (reference sequence). The CDR3 is 13 residues long. Trimming pared 6 bases from V and 0 bases from J, leaving 11 bases between. CDR3 bases: TGCAGTGCCAATTCCCCCATGAACACTGAAGCTTTCTTT. It codes for CSANSPMNTEAFF.

In its sample, this clonotype was seen a few times. This chain connects TRBV20-1 to TRBJ1-6, with 7 bases aligning to TRBD1. This CDR3 is built from 15 residues. In germline, CDR1 is DFQATT, CDR2 SNEGSKA (reference sequence). Trimming cost V 2 bases and J 5 bases; bases outside gene matches: 6. Here the CDR3 reads CSARPWDSHNSPLHF. The CDR3 bases are TGCAGTGCTAGACCCTGGGACAGCCATAATTCACCCCTCCACTTT.

The chain joins TRBV7-2 to TRBJ2-7, with 8 bases identical to TRBD1. This CDR3 comprises 14 residues. The germline V gene has CDR1 SGHTA and CDR2 FQGNSA. V lost 5 bases to trimming and J lost 2 bases; unmatched junction nucleotides: 5. The CDR3 loop is CASSQQTGAYEQYF. CDR3 bases: TGTGCCAGCAGCCAACAGACAGGGGCCTACGAGCAGTACTTC.

This clonotype has ten or more counts. The chain joins TRBV2 to TRBJ2-2, with TRBD1 identical over 7 bases. Per germline, CDR1 SNHLY and CDR2 FYNNEI. Trimming took 4 bases from V and 4 from J; bases not matched to a gene: 6. The CDR3 covers 15 residues. In DNA, the CDR3 is TGTGCCAGCAGTGGACAGGGTCAAGGCACCGGGGAGCTGTTTTTT. Encoded protein: CASSGQGQGTGELFF.

This clonotype was detected many times. The V gene is TRBV2, the J gene TRBJ1-2; D gene unclear. Trimming left V 2 bases short and J 4 bases short, with 11 bases between. This CDR3 spans 14 amino acids. Germline V gene sequence: CDR1 SNHLY, CDR2 FYNNEI. CDR3 sequence: CASSEFKASYGYTF. Written as DNA, the CDR3 is TGTGCCAGCAGTGAATTTAAGGCCAGCTATGGCTACACCTTC.

V is TRBV4-3 and J is TRBJ2-7, with 7 bases that match TRBD2. The CDR3 has 16 amino acids. V dropped 1 base and J dropped 7; count of bases not matched to a gene: 13. Germline loops: CDR1 LGHNA, CDR2 YSLEER. This CDR3 reads CASSQVAGPKGGEQYF. The CDR3, as DNA: TGCGCCAGCAGCCAAGTCGCCGGGCCAAAGGGAGGGGAGCAGTACTTC.

This clonotype has a count of ten or more. The J gene is TRBJ2-1, the V gene TRBV29-1, with 10 bases that match TRBD1. Germline assignment: CDR1 SQVTM and CDR2 ANQGSEA. J gave up 2 bases and V 4 bases, and 5 bases lay outside the gene matches. The CDR3 is 15 amino acids. The CDR3 sequence: CSVGQGASPYNEQFF. The DNA for the CDR3 is TGCAGCGTTGGACAGGGGGCTTCACCCTACAATGAGCAGTTCTTC.